The 14 T cell receptor beta chains below come from one sample, sequenced in a study of T cell responses to AZD1222 COVID-19 vaccine. TCRdb's table, derived via immunoSEQ multiplex PCR, lists solely in-frame clones and lacks some. The table lists over 40,000 clones, roughly 80% of them singletons. The sample here was peripheral blood, taken on day 0 of AZD1222 vaccination. The receptor set was obtained from an adult in good health.

The chain is built from TRBV5-1 and TRBJ2-2; a possible D gene is TRBD1 (6 bases). V lost 4 bases to trimming and J lost 5 bases, with 15 bases between them. The CDR3 has 15 residues. Germline lookup yields CDR1 SGHRS and CDR2 YFSETQ. CDR3 sequence reads: CASSLGQWGTGELFF. The CDR3 DNA reads as TGCGCCAGCAGCCTAGGACAGTGGGGAACCGGGGAGCTGTTTTTT.

This sequence joins TRBV5-6 and TRBJ2-2; TRBD2 might be the D (6 bases). Germline V lookup: CDR1 SGHDT, CDR2 YYEEEE. V was pared by 5 bases and J by 5 bases, with 16 bases between. CDR3 length equals 15 residues. The CDR3 loop reads CASSPGSRETGELFF. CDR3 bases: TGTGCCAGCAGTCCCGGGTCCCGGGAGACCGGGGAGCTGTTTTTT. Based on the CDR3 plus reference TRBV5-6 and TRBJ2-2, the full variable domain is DAGVTQSPTHLIKTRGQQVTLRCSPKSGHDTVSWYQQALGQGPQFIFQYYEEEERQRGNFPDRFSGHQFPNYSSELNVNALLLGDSALYLCASSPGSRETGELFFGEGSRLTVL.

The chain has TRBV4-2 and TRBJ2-1, with 10 nucleotides matching TRBD2. The germline V gene encodes CDR1 LGHNA and CDR2 YNFKEQ. V lost 1 base to trimming and J lost 0 bases; unmatched junction nucleotides: 0. This CDR3 contains 16 residues. The CDR3 nucleotides are TGTGCCAGCAGCCAAGCTAGCGGGAGCTCCTACAATGAGCAGTTCTTC. It translates to CASSQASGSSYNEQFF.

The chain links TRBV5-1 to TRBJ2-6; D may be TRBD2 (6 bases). The CDR3 has 15 residues. Germline CDR1 reads SGHRS; CDR2 reads YFSETQ. The V end lost 4 bases, the J end lost 2 bases, and 10 bases lay between the germline ends. The CDR3 DNA follows: TGCGCCAGCAGCGCCGGCGGGACTGGGGCCAACGTCCTGACTTTC. Amino acid sequence: CASSAGGTGANVLTF.

The V gene is TRBV3-1 (or the pseudogene TRBV3-2), the J gene TRBJ1-2; 7 bases agree with TRBD1. Germline CDR1 reads LGHDT; CDR2 reads YNNKEL (reference sequence). The CDR3 spans 13 residues. Losses at the gene ends were 3 bases for V and 8 bases for J; bases not matched to a gene: 6. The CDR3, as DNA: TGTGCCAGCAGCCATCTAACAGGGGAAGGCTACACCTTC. Translation: CASSHLTGEGYTF.

The chain carries TRBV27 and TRBJ2-1, with TRBD2 matching 11 bases. This CDR3 has 15 amino acids. Germline V gene data show CDR1 as MNHEY and CDR2 as SMNVEV (reference sequence). J was trimmed by 6 bases and V by 5 bases; bases with no gene match: 6. DNA for the CDR3: TGTGCCAGCAGTGGTAGCGGGAGGGCCAGCAATGAGCAGTTCTTC. It encodes CASSGSGRASNEQFF.

The genes are TRBV7-2 and TRBJ2-1; D is perhaps TRBD2 (6 bases). The CDR3 runs to 16 residues. The V and J ends lost 5 bases and 5 bases respectively, with 19 bases between them. CDR1 and CDR2 (germline): SGHTA, FQGNSA. CDR3 protein: CASSPRRLGTDNEQFF. DNA of the CDR3: TGTGCCAGCAGCCCGCGAAGACTAGGAACGGACAATGAGCAGTTCTTC.

Here the CDR3 reads CASSLGGRVDTEAFF. In nucleotides, the CDR3 is TGTGCCAGCAGCCTAGGGGGCAGGGTGGACACTGAAGCTTTCTTT. This chain links TRBV5-4 with TRBJ1-1, with TRBD1 matching over 7 bases. The CDR3 covers 15 residues. J lost 3 bases, V lost 4 bases, and 9 bases had no gene match. Germline CDR1 reads SGHNT; CDR2 reads YYREEE (reference sequence).

The chain employs TRBV7-9 and TRBJ1-1, with TRBD1 matching 8 bases. The V and J ends lost 1 base and 8 bases, in that order; junction bases with no gene match: 9. This CDR3 comprises 15 residues. Germline CDR1 SEHNR, CDR2 FQNEAQ (reference sequence). As DNA, the CDR3 is TGTGCCAGCAGCTTAGATGGAGGACAGGGCCTAGAAGCTTTCTTT. Protein product: CASSLDGGQGLEAFF.

The chain has TRBV3-1 (or the pseudogene TRBV3-2) and TRBJ2-1, with 10 bases matching TRBD2. The CDR3 contains 18 residues. Per the germline V gene, CDR1 is LGHDT and CDR2 is YNNKEL (reference sequence). J lost 1 base, V lost 1 base, and 7 bases had no gene match. The chain's CDR3 is CASSQVGSGRRSYNEQFF. Written as DNA, the CDR3 is TGTGCCAGCAGCCAAGTTGGTAGCGGGAGGAGGTCCTACAATGAGCAGTTCTTC.

J is TRBJ1-1 and V is TRBV5-1; possible D gene TRBD1, 6 bases. Trimming removed 1 base at V and 4 bases at J, with 17 bases between. Germline V gene lookup returns CDR1 SGHRS and CDR2 YFSETQ. The CDR3 is made up of 16 amino acids. The CDR3 spells CASSLQGSLLTTEAFF. CDR3 DNA: TGCGCCAGCAGCTTGCAGGGGTCGCTTCTAACCACTGAAGCTTTCTTT.

There are a few counts of this clone. This chain connects TRBV5-8 to TRBJ2-5; 7 nucleotides align to TRBD2. From germline, CDR1 is SGHTS and CDR2 YDEGEE. This CDR3 comprises 14 residues. The ends lost 4 bases at V and 1 base at J; junction bases unmatched: 4. The CDR3 spells CASSAGEPQETQYF. CDR3 sequence (DNA): TGTGCCAGCAGCGCGGGGGAGCCCCAAGAGACCCAGTACTTC.

The chain recombines TRBV5-5 with TRBJ2-5; 7 bases are a match to TRBD2. There are 15 residues in the CDR3. From germline, CDR1 is SGHKS and CDR2 YYEKEE (reference sequence). Trimming removed 4 bases from V and 1 base from J; junction bases left unmatched: 7. CDR3 sequence: CASSPSPGGQETQYF. As DNA, the CDR3 is TGTGCCAGCAGCCCCTCTCCGGGGGGCCAAGAGACCCAGTACTTC.

This clone was seen a few times. This rearrangement joins TRBV19 to TRBJ1-5, with D possibly being TRBD1 (5 bases). Trimming shortened V by 5 bases and J by 6 bases, and 17 bases separated the two germline ends. This CDR3 has 15 residues. Germline CDR1 and CDR2: LNHDA and SQIVND (reference sequence). The CDR3 nucleotides read TGTGCCAGTAGTCCCCGGCGGGACGAGGCTCAGCCCCAGCATTTT. This encodes CASSPRRDEAQPQHF.